The 27 T cell receptor beta chains below were found in one sample sequenced in a study of T cell repertoires in cytomegalovirus infection. TCRdb re-called the reads with MiXCR, one entry per CDR3 protein. The repertoire holds about 500,000 distinct CDR3 sequences, with roughly a third as singletons. Antigens for these TCRs are unknown. This sample comprised cultured PBMCs, obtained from culture after CMV antigen stimulation. The receptors come from a human donor in good health (CMV status not recorded). Some clones in this sample may be carry-over from other donors' samples.

This clonotype was observed a few times. This chain joins TRBV28 and TRBJ2-7; 10 nucleotides line up with TRBD2. Germline lookup yields CDR1 MDHEN and CDR2 SYDVKM. V trimming: 3 bases; J trimming: 3 bases; junction bases outside the gene matches: 8. There are 16 residues in the CDR3. CDR3 nucleotide sequence: TGTGCCAGCAGTTTGAGGGCTAGCGGGAGAATCTACGAGCAGTACTTC. Its protein is CASSLRASGRIYEQYF.

This clonotype was seen only a few times. The rearrangement uses TRBV7-9 and TRBJ2-6; maybe TRBD1 (6 bases). The CDR3 totals 16 residues. Germline CDR1 is SEHNR and CDR2 is FQNEAQ (reference sequence). Between the trimmed V and J ends, which lost 3 bases and 4 bases, there was a span of 13 bases. Written as DNA, the CDR3 is TGTGCCAGCAGCTTGTATTTTGGGACAGGGGCCAACGTCCTGACTTTC. It specifies CASSLYFGTGANVLTF.

This clonotype was seen only a few times. V gene TRBV20-1 combines with J gene TRBJ2-3; D tentatively reads TRBD1 or TRBD2 (6 bases each). The V end lost 1 base, the J end lost 0 bases, and 14 bases lay between the germline ends. This CDR3 is built from 16 residues. The germline V gene has CDR1 DFQATT and CDR2 SNEGSKA (reference sequence). CDR3 bases: TGCAGTGCTAGAGCAGCGGAGGGGGGAAGCACAGATACGCAGTATTTT. Protein: CSARAAEGGSTDTQYF.

The chain couples TRBV20-1 to TRBJ1-1; D is undetermined. Per the germline V gene, CDR1 is DFQATT and CDR2 is SNEGSKA (reference sequence). Trimming removed 2 bases from V and 0 bases from J, with 4 bases in between. This CDR3 is 12 amino acids long. CDR3 sequence reads: CSARQLNTEAFF. The CDR3 nucleotides read TGCAGTGCTAGACAATTGAACACTGAAGCTTTCTTT.

The chain employs TRBV7-2 and TRBJ2-3, with D maybe TRBD2 (5 bases). V was trimmed by 1 base and J by 3 bases, leaving 11 bases between them. Germline lookup yields CDR1 SGHTA and CDR2 FQGNSA. The CDR3 totals 15 residues. The CDR3 nucleotides are TGTGCCAGCAGCTTAGTCGTGGGCGGGACAGATACGCAGTATTTT. Protein: CASSLVVGGTDTQYF.

The V gene is TRBV2, the J gene TRBJ1-6; D remains unclear. Germline CDR1 is SNHLY and CDR2 is FYNNEI. The CDR3 extends over 12 amino acids. Trimming pared 6 bases from V and 10 bases from J, leaving 10 bases between. This chain's CDR3 is CASSGVGSPLHF. The CDR3 DNA is TGTGCCAGCAGCGGCGTGGGCTCACCCCTCCACTTT.

This clonotype was recorded a few times. The chain recombines TRBV20-1 with TRBJ2-6; 9 bases fit TRBD2. V trimming: 2 bases; J trimming: 0 bases; junction bases outside the gene matches: 14. Per germline, CDR1 DFQATT and CDR2 SNEGSKA (reference sequence). There are 20 residues in the CDR3. CDR3 coding DNA: TGCAGTGCTAGATACCGATGGCTAGCGGGGATCCACTCTGGGGCCAACGTCCTGACTTTC. Translated, it gives CSARYRWLAGIHSGANVLTF.

Worth noting for this clonotype: The junction does not match germline at one end; this may be a read error. The chain joins TRBV27 to TRBJ2-1; 9 bases are shared with TRBD2. The CDR3 extends over 19 amino acids. CDR1 and CDR2 from the germline V gene are MNHEY and SMNVEV (reference sequence). CDR3 DNA sequence: TGTGCCAGCAGTCCACTTAGACTAGCGGAGAAGCTGTACCCCGATGAGCCGTTCTTC. Translated, it gives CASSPLRLAEKLYPDEPFF.

This clonotype occurred once. The chain uses TRBV14 and TRBJ2-5; TRBD2 aligns across 12 bases. V lost 6 bases and J lost 0; bases outside the gene matches: 8. The V gene's germline CDR1 is SGHDN and CDR2 FVKESK. This CDR3 region has 17 residues. DNA of the CDR3: TGTGCCAGCAGTCCTGGACTAGCGGGAATGTACCAAGAGACCCAGTACTTC. Translation gives CASSPGLAGMYQETQYF. The complete variable domain, with remaining parts taken from reference TRBV14 and TRBJ2-5, reads EAGVTQFPSHSVIEKGQTVTLRCDPISGHDNLYWYRRVMGKEIKFLLHFVKESKQDESGMPNNRFLAERTGGTYSTLKVQPAELEDSGVYFCASSPGLAGMYQETQYFGPGTRLLVL.

This clonotype has only one observation. The DNA of the CDR3 is TGCAGTGCCCAACGTGAGTCCTACAATGAGCAGTTCTTC. This translates into CSAQRESYNEQFF. V and J are TRBV20-1 and TRBJ2-1; unclear D gene. Trimming shortened V by 6 bases and J by 1 base, and 10 bases separated the two germline ends. The CDR3 consists of 13 residues. In germline, CDR1 is DFQATT, CDR2 SNEGSKA (reference sequence).

This clonotype was counted a few times. This CDR3 reads CSAKPRIADQPQHF. The CDR3 nucleotides are TGCAGTGCTAAACCCCGTATAGCTGATCAGCCCCAGCATTTT. The V gene is TRBV20-1, the J gene TRBJ1-5; no clear D. Trimming took 4 bases from V and 5 from J, leaving 15 bases between them. Germline V gene sequence: CDR1 DFQATT, CDR2 SNEGSKA (reference sequence). The CDR3 is 14 residues long.

This chain links TRBV30 with TRBJ2-1; either TRBD1 or TRBD2 may supply D (5 bases each). The CDR3 length is 17 residues. V lost 0 bases, J lost 1 base, and 16 bases lay in between. Germline CDR1 is GTSNPN and CDR2 is SVGIG (reference sequence). This CDR3 reads CAWSVPPGTPSYNEQFF. The CDR3 DNA reads TGTGCCTGGAGTGTACCCCCCGGGACCCCTTCCTACAATGAGCAGTTCTTC.

This clonotype was observed a few times. The chain carries TRBV19 and TRBJ2-7; a weak D match, TRBD1 (5 bases). The CDR3 length is 14 residues. V lost 5 bases to trimming and J lost 2 bases, with 13 bases between them. From germline, CDR1 is LNHDA and CDR2 SQIVND (reference sequence). The CDR3 nucleotides read TGTGCCAGTAGTCTGCAGGGCCCTACCTACGAGCAGTACTTC. It yields the protein CASSLQGPTYEQYF.

The chain is built from TRBV10-3 and TRBJ2-3; D is unresolved. The CDR3 has 15 amino acids. From germline, CDR1 is ENHRY and CDR2 SYGVKD. The V end was cut by 3 bases, the J end by 1 base, with 11 bases between. The CDR3 loop is CAISESADGTDTQYF. CDR3 nucleotide sequence: TGTGCCATCAGTGAATCGGCGGATGGCACAGATACGCAGTATTTT.

At least ten counts were recorded for this clonotype. The genes are TRBV7-9 and TRBJ2-1; 8 bases fit TRBD2. After removal of 0 bases from V and 4 bases from J, the junction contained 11 bases not matched to a gene. Germline values: CDR1 SEHNR, CDR2 FQNEAQ (reference sequence). This CDR3 comprises 18 residues. CDR3 nucleotide sequence: TGTGCCAGCAGCTTAGCGCGGGCTAGCGGGCATCGGTACAATGAGCAGTTCTTC. Translating gives CASSLARASGHRYNEQFF.

This chain links TRBV11-1 with TRBJ2-7; possible D gene TRBD2, 6 bases. The V and J ends lost 1 base and 4 bases respectively, with 14 bases between them. CDR3 length: 15 residues. CDR1 SGHAT and CDR2 FQDESV come from the germline V gene (reference sequence). The CDR3 loop reads CASSLEASENYEQYF. The CDR3, as DNA: TGTGCCAGCAGCTTAGAGGCTAGCGAAAATTACGAGCAGTACTTC.

This clonotype was observed a few times. The V gene is TRBV7-2, the J gene TRBJ1-2; D uncertain. The V end was cut by 1 base, the J end by 6 bases, with 15 bases between. The germline V gene encodes CDR1 SGHTA and CDR2 FQGNSA. This CDR3 has 15 amino acids. The CDR3 spells CASSLGSGMVHGYTF. The CDR3 nucleotides are TGTGCCAGCAGCTTAGGATCTGGGATGGTACATGGCTACACCTTC.

V gene TRBV4-1 combines with J gene TRBJ1-6, with D maybe TRBD1 (6 bases). CDR1 and CDR2 (germline): MGHRA, YSYEKL. This CDR3 has 15 residues. Trimming took 1 base from V and 9 from J, leaving 13 bases between them. The CDR3 reads CASSQVLARGSPLHF. CDR3 DNA: TGCGCCAGCAGCCAAGTCTTGGCCAGGGGTTCACCCCTCCACTTT.

As DNA, the CDR3 is TGCGCCAGCAGTGAAGGGCAGGGAAGTACAGGGACCCAGTACTTC. The encoded protein is CASSEGQGSTGTQYF. The rearrangement uses TRBV10-2 and TRBJ2-5, with D possibly being TRBD1 (5 bases). The CDR3 is made up of 15 amino acids. The V and J ends lost 3 bases and 7 bases respectively, with 18 bases between them. Germline CDR1 is WSHSY and CDR2 is SAAADI.

The chain links TRBV9 to TRBJ2-2; 9 nucleotides match TRBD1. The ends lost 5 bases at V and 5 bases at J; junction bases unmatched: 7. The CDR3 is made up of 15 amino acids. CDR1 is SGDLS, CDR2 YYNGEE, per germline. CDR3 coding DNA: TGTGCCAGCAGTTACTCCGGGACAGGGACCGGGGAGCTGTTTTTT. As protein: CASSYSGTGTGELFF.

Many counts were recorded for this clonotype. V is TRBV7-2 and J is TRBJ2-5, with TRBD2 matching over 11 bases. CDR1 and CDR2 (germline): SGHTA, FQGNSA. CDR3 length: 14 residues. With V trimmed by 3 bases and J by 4 bases, 1 base remained unmatched. The CDR3 loop is CASSFSGGGETQYF. CDR3 nucleotides: TGTGCCAGCAGCTTTAGCGGGGGGGGAGAGACCCAGTACTTC. The full variable domain, its missing parts supplied by reference TRBV7-2 and TRBJ2-5, is GAGVSQSPSNKVTEKGKDVELRCDPISGHTALYWYRQSLGQGLEFLIYFQGNSAPDKSGLPSDRFSAERTGGSVSTLTIQRTQQEDSAVYLCASSFSGGGETQYFGPGTRLLVL.

The chain is built from TRBV4-3 and TRBJ2-3, with a weak D call TRBD2 (6 bases). CDR1 and CDR2 (germline): LGHNA, YSLEER. The CDR3 has 15 residues. The germline V and J ends were trimmed by 4 bases and 0 bases, with 11 bases remaining between them. CDR3 nucleotide sequence: TGCGCCAGCAGCCTAGCGGAGACAAGCACAGATACGCAGTATTTT. This gives the protein CASSLAETSTDTQYF.

The chain uses TRBV12-3 or TRBV12-4 and TRBJ1-2; the D gene is possibly TRBD1 (6 bases). CDR3 length equals 15 residues. V lost 4 bases and J lost 7, with 19 bases in between. This CDR3 is CASSSPRGAGGGYTF. The CDR3 DNA reads TGTGCCAGCAGTTCCCCCCGGGGGGCTGGAGGTGGCTACACCTTC.

CDR3 region: CATSDPSKSSYEQYF. CDR3 coding DNA: TGTGCCACCAGTGATCCAAGCAAATCCTCCTACGAGCAGTACTTC. This chain links TRBV24-1 with TRBJ2-7; no definite D call. The CDR3 is 15 amino acids. V was shortened by 3 bases and J by 0 bases, with 11 bases between the two germline ends. CDR1 is KGHDR and CDR2 is SFDVKD in the germline V gene.

The gene calls are TRBV6-5 and TRBJ1-2; tentatively, D is TRBD1 (5 bases). The CDR3 is made up of 11 amino acids. The germline V gene encodes CDR1 MNHEY and CDR2 SVGAGI. Deletions cut 6 bases from V and 7 bases from J, with 9 bases between. This CDR3 is CASSSDSGYTF. CDR3 in DNA: TGTGCCAGCAGCTCAGACAGTGGCTACACCTTC.

The rearrangement uses TRBV11-3 and TRBJ2-2; D unclear. Germline V gene sequence: CDR1 SGHNT, CDR2 YENEEA. The CDR3 contains 14 residues. V dropped 3 bases and J dropped 3 bases, with 8 bases sitting between them. The DNA of the CDR3 is TGTGCCAGCAGCTTCTCTAGGGACACCGGGGAGCTGTTTTTT. Translated, it gives CASSFSRDTGELFF. The whole variable domain, remainder taken from reference TRBV11-3 and TRBJ2-2, is EAGVVQSPRYKIIEKKQPVAFWCNPISGHNTLYWYLQNLGQGPELLIRYENEEAVDDSQLPKDRFSAERLKGVDSTLKIQPAELGDSAVYLCASSFSRDTGELFFGEGSRLTVL.

The chain has TRBV19 and TRBJ1-5; D may be TRBD1 (5 bases). V lost 6 bases to trimming and J lost 2 bases, with 11 bases between them. There are 14 residues in the CDR3. CDR1 and CDR2 from the germline V gene are LNHDA and SQIVND (reference sequence). The DNA for the CDR3 is TGTGCCAGTAGCAACTCAGGGCGCAATCAGCCCCAGCATTTT. It encodes CASSNSGRNQPQHF.